The clone carrying this T cell receptor beta chain appeared once. In the study's own analysis: Using reference gene primer amplification, nucleated cell counts were estimated. The table came from immunoSEQ multiplex PCR; TCRdb's copy has only in-frame clones and leaves some out. V, J and clone size reflect that table, while D and trimming were determined from the DNA. The sample carries about 99,000 clones, 84% recorded once. This entry belongs to a study of blood T cell repertoires in COVID-19. Study-level information: Sites in the United States, Italy and Spain provided acute and convalescent COVID-19 samples. The cDNA or gDNA used as material had been derived from T cells, B-cell-depleted T cells, or PBMCs.

Germline CDR1 reads ENHRY; CDR2 reads SYGVKD. This CDR3 has 13 residues. V shed 2 bases, J shed 10 bases, and the junction held 2 bases outside the gene matches. Sequences were obtained from peripheral blood. The chain is built from TRBV10-3 and TRBJ1-6, with 7 bases that match TRBD1. This receptor was taken from a man between 65 and 85 years old with active or convalescent COVID-19. CDR3 in amino acids: CAISEDRESPLHF. CDR3 sequence (DNA): TGTGCCATCAGTGAGGACAGGGAGTCACCCCTCCACTTT.